What follows are 24 T cell receptor beta chains derived from one specimen sequenced in a study of cytomegalovirus exposure and HLA in healthy donors. Vbeta (60) and Jbeta (13) primers were used in the PCR. The data were produced by immunoSEQ multiplex PCR, yet TCRdb's version contains in-frame clones alone and is incomplete. Among under 250,000 clones, over 80% were seen once, and the ten largest hold over 0.65%. The sample taken for sequencing was PBMCs. Receptors were obtained from a boy between 2 and 15 years old in good health and CMV-seronegative.

The V gene is TRBV6-1, the J gene TRBJ2-1, with 7 bases lining up with TRBD2. This CDR3 is built from 16 residues. Germline V gives CDR1 MNHNS, CDR2 SASEGT. V lost 6 bases to trimming and J lost 0 bases; unmatched junction nucleotides: 8. This CDR3 reads CASSEIAGGSYNEQFF. The CDR3 coding sequence is TGTGCCAGCAGCGAAATAGCGGGCGGCTCCTACAATGAGCAGTTCTTC.

V is TRBV4-1 and J is TRBJ2-1; perhaps TRBD2 as D (6 bases). V lost 0 bases, J lost 8 bases, and 14 bases lay in between. CDR3 size: 15 residues. Germline CDR1 is MGHRA and CDR2 is YSYEKL. The CDR3 nucleotides are TGCGCCAGCAGCCAAGATGCGGTTACGGGGGATGAGCAGTTCTTC. Translation gives CASSQDAVTGDEQFF.

The rearrangement links TRBV4-2 to TRBJ2-7; 13 bases are a match to TRBD2. The CDR3 runs 16 residues. Germline V gene sequence: CDR1 LGHNA, CDR2 YNFKEQ. The J segment lost 4 bases and the V segment lost 3 bases, leaving 6 bases of the junction unmatched. The CDR3 DNA follows: TGTGCCAGCAGCCAGACGGGACTAGCGGGGCGGTACGAGCAGTACTTC. Protein product: CASSQTGLAGRYEQYF.

The J gene is TRBJ1-2, the V gene TRBV7-2; 9 bases map to TRBD1. The V gene's germline CDR1 is SGHTA and CDR2 FQGNSA. CDR3 length: 15 residues. Trimming took 8 bases from V and 4 from J; bases not matched to a gene: 11. CDR3 in amino acids: CASCIEGQGLYGYTF. The CDR3, as DNA: TGTGCCAGCTGCATAGAGGGACAGGGACTCTATGGCTACACCTTC.

The chain employs TRBV5-4 and TRBJ2-7; possibly TRBD2 for D (6 bases). CDR3 length: 12 amino acids. Trimming took off 4 bases at V and 7 bases at J, with 12 bases between the two ends. CDR1 and CDR2 (germline): SGHNT, YYREEE (reference sequence). The CDR3 bases are TGTGCCAGCAGCCGCGGGGCGGGGGAGCAGTACTTC. Protein sequence: CASSRGAGEQYF.

This rearrangement joins TRBV27 to TRBJ2-1, with D uncertain. This CDR3 is 11 amino acids long. Germline CDR1 MNHEY, CDR2 SMNVEV (reference sequence). Trimming removed 8 bases at V and 7 bases at J, with 9 bases between. The CDR3 loop reads CASSVANEQFF. The CDR3 DNA reads as TGTGCCAGCTCCGTCGCGAATGAGCAGTTCTTC.

The chain uses TRBV5-1 and TRBJ2-1; the match to TRBD2 covers 8 bases. Losses at the gene ends were 3 bases for V and 4 bases for J; bases not matched to a gene: 9. The CDR3 is 16 amino acids. The germline CDR1 and CDR2 sequences are SGHRS and YFSETQ. The DNA of the CDR3 is TGCGCCAGCAGCTACGAAGCGGGAGTAGTATACAATGAGCAGTTCTTC. Amino acid sequence: CASSYEAGVVYNEQFF.

The chain carries TRBV10-1 and TRBJ2-2; 10 nucleotides line up with TRBD2. The germline CDR1 and CDR2 sequences are WNHNN and SYGVQD (reference sequence). Losses at the gene ends were 3 bases for V and 4 bases for J; bases not matched to a gene: 5. This CDR3 contains 16 residues. As DNA, the CDR3 is TGCGCCAGCAGTGATACTAGCGGGGTGGCCACCGGGGAGCTGTTTTTT. Its translation: CASSDTSGVATGELFF.

The chain carries TRBV2 and TRBJ1-2; the match to TRBD1 covers 7 bases. Germline V CDR1 and CDR2: SNHLY, FYNNEI. The CDR3 runs 16 residues. Trimming took 6 bases from V and 2 from J; bases not matched to a gene: 12. CDR3 amino acids: CASRRDRPISNYGYTF. In DNA, the CDR3 is TGTGCCAGCAGAAGGGACAGACCAATCTCCAACTATGGCTACACCTTC.

The gene calls are TRBV7-9 and TRBJ2-5; 11 positions agree with TRBD1. The J call is doubtful: the DNA matches TRBJ2-7 better. CDR3 length equals 15 residues. From germline, CDR1 is SEHNR and CDR2 FQNEAQ (reference sequence). This CDR3 is CASSPRTGGIYEQYF. The CDR3 bases are TGTGCCAGCAGCCCCCGGACAGGGGGCATCTACGAGCAGTACTTC.

V usage is TRBV7-9 and J usage is TRBJ2-1; D unclear. Per germline, CDR1 SEHNR and CDR2 FQNEAQ (reference sequence). V lost 0 bases and J lost 5, with 5 bases in between. The CDR3 consists of 13 residues. CDR3 region: CASSLAQNNEQFF. DNA of the CDR3: TGTGCCAGCAGCTTAGCCCAGAACAATGAGCAGTTCTTC.

This clone was seen only a few times. This chain joins TRBV29-1 and TRBJ2-7; the match to TRBD2 covers 11 bases. The germline gives CDR1 SQVTM, CDR2 ANQGSEA. The V segment lost 3 bases and the J segment 7 bases; nucleotides outside the gene matches: 8. The CDR3 has 14 residues. CDR3 region: CSVEELAGASEQYF. CDR3 DNA: TGCAGCGTTGAGGAACTAGCGGGGGCCTCGGAGCAGTACTTC.

The gene calls are TRBV7-2 and TRBJ1-2; D remains unclear. The germline gives CDR1 SGHTA, CDR2 FQGNSA. This CDR3 has 11 amino acids. Trimming cost V 5 bases and J 5 bases, with 6 bases left between them. Written as DNA, the CDR3 is TGTGCCAGCAGCCTCACTTATGGCTACACCTTC. Its translation: CASSLTYGYTF. Combining the CDR3 with reference TRBV7-2 and TRBJ1-2 gives the whole variable domain GAGVSQSPSNKVTEKGKDVELRCDPISGHTALYWYRQSLGQGLEFLIYFQGNSAPDKSGLPSDRFSAERTGGSVSTLTIQRTQQEDSAVYLCASSLTYGYTFGSGTRLTVV.

V usage is TRBV25-1 and J usage is TRBJ2-7, with D perhaps TRBD2 (6 bases). Germline V gene data show CDR1 as MGHDK and CDR2 as SYGVNS. Trimming took 0 bases from V and 3 from J, leaving 12 bases between them. CDR3 length equals 15 residues. CDR3 DNA sequence: TGTGCCAGCAGTGAATATAGCGGAAACTTCTACGAGCAGTACTTC. Translation: CASSEYSGNFYEQYF.

The chain joins TRBV6-7 to TRBJ1-5, with no clear D. TRBV6-7 is an ORF for which the function is uncertain. CDR3 size: 13 residues. The V end was cut by 2 bases, the J end by 5 bases, with 7 bases between. CDR3 sequence (DNA): TGTGCCAGCAGTTACCCCCGGTATCAGCCCCAGCATTTT. It codes for CASSYPRYQPQHF.

A single count supports this clone. The V gene is TRBV7-8, the J gene TRBJ2-3; 8 bases agree with TRBD2. Germline V gene data show CDR1 as SGHVS and CDR2 as FQNEAQ. The CDR3 contains 19 residues. The V and J ends lost 3 bases and 0 bases, in that order; junction bases with no gene match: 14. CDR3 loop: CASSLTGASGSSSTDTQYF. Here the CDR3 DNA reads TGTGCCAGCAGCTTGACCGGGGCTAGCGGGTCGTCTAGCACAGATACGCAGTATTTT. The variable domain in full, completed from reference TRBV7-8 and TRBJ2-3, reads GAGVSQSPRYKVAKRGQDVALRCDPISGHVSLFWYQQALGQGPEFLTYFQNEAQLDKSGLPSDRFFAERPEGSVSTLKIQRTQQEDSAVYLCASSLTGASGSSSTDTQYFGPGTRLTVL.

The V gene is TRBV29-1, the J gene TRBJ2-1; a weak D match, TRBD2 (5 bases). This CDR3 is 15 amino acids long. Germline lookup yields CDR1 SQVTM and CDR2 ANQGSEA. Trimming left V 0 bases short and J 7 bases short, with 16 bases between. For the CDR3, the DNA is TGCAGCGTTGAAGAAACTAGGACTGCTGGGAATGAGCAGTTCTTC. Encoded protein: CSVEETRTAGNEQFF.

The genes are TRBV19 and TRBJ2-1, with TRBD2 matching over 10 bases. The CDR3 is 16 amino acids. CDR1 and CDR2 from the germline V gene are LNHDA and SQIVND (reference sequence). V gave up 1 base and J gave up 4 bases; unmatched junction bases: 4. CDR3 region: CASSIGGTSEYNEQFF. CDR3 sequence (DNA): TGTGCCAGTAGTATAGGAGGGACTAGCGAGTACAATGAGCAGTTCTTC.

As concerns this clone: At one end the junction does not follow the germline gene, possibly because of a read error. The chain links TRBV6-6 to TRBJ2-5, with D possibly TRBD2 on 6 matching bases. This CDR3 contains 13 residues. Germline CDR1 MNHNY, CDR2 SVGAGI (reference sequence). CDR3 residues: CAGRRDFGETQYF. For the CDR3, the DNA is TGTGCCGGCAGGAGGGACTTCGGGGAGACCCAGTACTTC.

This chain joins TRBV11-2 and TRBJ2-2; TRBD2 agrees at 12 bases. The CDR3 spans 16 residues. CDR1 and CDR2 from the germline V gene are SGHAT and FQNNGV. With 3 bases clipped from V and 5 bases from J, the junction kept 4 bases outside the gene matches. The CDR3 spells CASSFPTSGSTGELFF. CDR3 nucleotide sequence: TGTGCCAGCAGCTTTCCGACTAGCGGGAGTACCGGGGAGCTGTTTTTT. Full variable domain (rest looked up from reference TRBV11-2 and TRBJ2-2): EAGVAQSPRYKIIEKRQSVAFWCNPISGHATLYWYQQILGQGPKLLIQFQNNGVVDDSQLPKDRFSAERLKGVDSTLKIQPAKLEDSAVYLCASSFPTSGSTGELFFGEGSRLTVL.

V and J are TRBV27 and TRBJ2-7; 8 bases are a match to TRBD2. This CDR3 is 14 amino acids long. V lost 4 bases, J lost 7 bases, and 9 bases stayed unmatched. The germline CDR1 and CDR2 sequences are MNHEY and SMNVEV (reference sequence). The CDR3 DNA reads TGTGCCAGCAGTTACGCGGGAGGAGCGGGGGAGCAGTACTTC. Its protein product is CASSYAGGAGEQYF.

V is TRBV28 and J is TRBJ2-1; possibly TRBD1 for D (6 bases). Trimming stripped 3 bases from V and 8 bases from J, with 14 bases between. Germline CDR1 reads MDHEN; CDR2 reads SYDVKM. The CDR3 is 14 amino acids. Here the CDR3 reads CASSLPGEFDEQFF. CDR3 nucleotide sequence: TGTGCCAGCAGTTTGCCAGGGGAATTCGATGAGCAGTTCTTC.

This chain links TRBV27 with TRBJ1-2, with a tentative D call TRBD1 (6 bases). V gave up 0 bases and J gave up 5 bases, with 13 bases separating them. Per the germline V gene, CDR1 is MNHEY and CDR2 is SMNVEV (reference sequence). CDR3 length: 15 amino acids. CDR3 in amino acids: CASSLSRTELYGYTF. CDR3 bases: TGTGCCAGCAGTTTATCCCGGACAGAACTTTATGGCTACACCTTC.

The chain employs TRBV9 and TRBJ2-1, with 10 bases lining up with TRBD1. The trim removed 0 bases at V and 5 bases at J, leaving 14 bases unmatched. In germline, CDR1 is SGDLS, CDR2 YYNGEE. There are 19 residues in the CDR3. Written as DNA, the CDR3 is TGTGCCAGCAGCGTAGAACGAGGGAAGGGACAGGGGCCGAACAATGAGCAGTTCTTC. It yields the protein CASSVERGKGQGPNNEQFF.